Shown below are 4 T cell receptor beta chains from a single sample sequenced in a study of blood T cell repertoires in COVID-19. Using immunoSEQ multiplex PCR, the repertoire was profiled, and TCRdb retains in-frame clones only, with some absent. The sample lists about 380,000 clones; almost 90% were seen once. Material for sequencing was peripheral blood. These receptors all stem from a man aged 18-30 years with active or convalescent COVID-19.

The count of this clone is one. The rearrangement uses TRBV7-9 and TRBJ1-5; no reliable D call. The CDR3 sequence is 15 residues long. Germline values: CDR1 SEHNR, CDR2 FQNEAQ (reference sequence). V was cut by 3 bases and J by 2 bases, with 11 bases left in between. The CDR3 nucleotides are TGTGCCAGCAGCTTGGAGGAGGCGGGCAATCAGCCCCAGCATTTT. Encoded protein: CASSLEEAGNQPQHF.

The V call is TRBV24-1, the J call TRBJ1-5, with D hard to call. Trimming left V 2 bases short and J 3 bases short, with 16 bases between. The length of the CDR3 is 17 residues. CDR1 KGHDR and CDR2 SFDVKD come from the germline V gene. Here the CDR3 reads CATSDSSGATDNQPQHF. The CDR3 nucleotides are TGTGCCACCAGTGATTCGTCCGGAGCGACGGACAATCAGCCCCAGCATTTT.

This chain uses TRBV19 with TRBJ2-1; 8 bases agree with TRBD2. There are 14 residues in the CDR3. The germline gives CDR1 LNHDA, CDR2 SQIVND (reference sequence). Trimming took 7 bases from V and 5 from J; bases not matched to a gene: 7. The CDR3 region has the DNA TGTGCCAGTACAACGGGAGGGCCGGACAATGAGCAGTTCTTC. Protein sequence: CASTTGGPDNEQFF.

The chain combines TRBV6-6 with TRBJ1-1; 9 positions match TRBD1. The CDR3 totals 15 residues. Per the germline V gene, CDR1 is MNHNY and CDR2 is SVGAGI (reference sequence). V trimming: 6 bases; J trimming: 2 bases; junction bases outside the gene matches: 7. The CDR3 coding sequence is TGTGCCAGCAGCCCCGGACAGGGGTCCAACACTGAAGCTTTCTTT. Its translation: CASSPGQGSNTEAFF.